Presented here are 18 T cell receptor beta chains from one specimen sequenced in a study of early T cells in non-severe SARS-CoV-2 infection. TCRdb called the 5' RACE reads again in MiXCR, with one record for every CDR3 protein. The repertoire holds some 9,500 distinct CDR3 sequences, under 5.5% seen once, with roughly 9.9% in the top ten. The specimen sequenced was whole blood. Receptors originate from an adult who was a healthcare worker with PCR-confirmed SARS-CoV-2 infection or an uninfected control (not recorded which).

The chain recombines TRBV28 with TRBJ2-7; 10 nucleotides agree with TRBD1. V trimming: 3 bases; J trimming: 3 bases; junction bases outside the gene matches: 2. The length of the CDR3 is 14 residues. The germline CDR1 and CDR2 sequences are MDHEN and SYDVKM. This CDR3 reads CASSLGTGVYEQYF. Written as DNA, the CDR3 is TGTGCCAGCAGTTTGGGGACAGGGGTCTACGAGCAGTACTTC.

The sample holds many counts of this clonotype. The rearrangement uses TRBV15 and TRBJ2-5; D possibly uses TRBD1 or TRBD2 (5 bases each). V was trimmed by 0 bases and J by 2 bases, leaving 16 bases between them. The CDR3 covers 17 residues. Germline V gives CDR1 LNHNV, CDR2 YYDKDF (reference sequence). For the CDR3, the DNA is TGTGCCACCAGCAGAGAAATCTTGGGACGGCCGCAAGAGACCCAGTACTTC. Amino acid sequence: CATSREILGRPQETQYF.

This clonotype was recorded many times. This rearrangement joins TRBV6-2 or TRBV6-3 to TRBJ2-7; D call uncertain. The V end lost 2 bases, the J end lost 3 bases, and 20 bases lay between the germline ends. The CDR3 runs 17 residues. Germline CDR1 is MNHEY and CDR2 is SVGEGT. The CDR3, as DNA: TGTGCCAGCAGTTACACGACGACCTTTACCCAAGGCTACGAGCAGTACTTC. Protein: CASSYTTTFTQGYEQYF.

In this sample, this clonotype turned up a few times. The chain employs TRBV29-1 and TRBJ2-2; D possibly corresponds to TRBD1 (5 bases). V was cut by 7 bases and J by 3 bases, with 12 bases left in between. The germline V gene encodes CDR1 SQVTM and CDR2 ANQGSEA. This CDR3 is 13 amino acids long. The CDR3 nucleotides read TGCAGCGGGGGCAGCCGGGACACCGGGGAGCTGTTTTTT. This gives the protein CSGGSRDTGELFF.

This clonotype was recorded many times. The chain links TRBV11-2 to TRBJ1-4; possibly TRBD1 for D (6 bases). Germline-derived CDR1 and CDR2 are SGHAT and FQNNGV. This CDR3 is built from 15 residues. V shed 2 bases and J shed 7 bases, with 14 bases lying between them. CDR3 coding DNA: TGTGCCAGCAGCTTAACAAAGACAGGAGGTGAAAAACTGTTTTTT. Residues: CASSLTKTGGEKLFF.

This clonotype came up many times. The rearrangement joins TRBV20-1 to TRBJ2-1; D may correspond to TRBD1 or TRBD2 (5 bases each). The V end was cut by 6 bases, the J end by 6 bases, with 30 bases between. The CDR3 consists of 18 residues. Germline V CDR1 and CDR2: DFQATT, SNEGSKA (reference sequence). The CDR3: CSALAPRRVGPRVNEQFF. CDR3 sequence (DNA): TGCAGTGCCCTAGCCCCTCGGCGGGTGGGGCCCCGAGTCAATGAGCAGTTCTTC.

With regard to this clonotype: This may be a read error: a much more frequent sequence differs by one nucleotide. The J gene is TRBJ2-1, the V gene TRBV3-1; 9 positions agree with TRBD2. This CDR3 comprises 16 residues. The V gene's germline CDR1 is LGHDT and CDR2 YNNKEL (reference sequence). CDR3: CVSSHAIAGVSNEQFF. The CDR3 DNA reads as TGTGTCAGCAGCCATGCCATAGCGGGAGTAAGCAATGAGCAGTTCTTC.

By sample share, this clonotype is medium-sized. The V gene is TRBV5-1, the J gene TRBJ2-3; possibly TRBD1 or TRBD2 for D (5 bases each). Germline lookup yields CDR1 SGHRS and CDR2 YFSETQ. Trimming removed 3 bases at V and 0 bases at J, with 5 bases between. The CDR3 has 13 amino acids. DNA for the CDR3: TGCGCCAGCAGCTGGGACAGCACAGATACGCAGTATTTT. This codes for CASSWDSTDTQYF. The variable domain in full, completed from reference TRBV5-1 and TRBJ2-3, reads KAGVTQTPRYLIKTRGQQVTLSCSPISGHRSVSWYQQTPGQGLQFLFEYFSETQRNKGNFPGRFSGRQFSNSRSEMNVSTLELGDSALYLCASSWDSTDTQYFGPGTRLTVL.

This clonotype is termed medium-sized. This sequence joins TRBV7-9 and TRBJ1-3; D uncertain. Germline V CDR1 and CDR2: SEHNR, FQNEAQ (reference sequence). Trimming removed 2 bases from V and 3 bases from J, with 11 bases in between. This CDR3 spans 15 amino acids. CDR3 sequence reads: CASSLFKSVGNTIYF. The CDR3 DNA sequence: TGTGCCAGCAGCTTATTCAAGTCAGTTGGAAACACCATATATTTT.

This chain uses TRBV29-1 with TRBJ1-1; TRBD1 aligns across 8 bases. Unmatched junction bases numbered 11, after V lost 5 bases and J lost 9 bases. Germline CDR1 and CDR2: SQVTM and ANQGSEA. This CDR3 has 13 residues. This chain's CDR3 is CSVKGAGGFKAFF. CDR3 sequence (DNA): TGCAGCGTTAAGGGGGCAGGGGGCTTTAAAGCTTTCTTT.

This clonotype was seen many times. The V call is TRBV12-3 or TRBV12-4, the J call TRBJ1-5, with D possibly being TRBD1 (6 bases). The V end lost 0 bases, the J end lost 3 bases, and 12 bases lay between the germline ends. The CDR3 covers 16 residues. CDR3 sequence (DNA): TGTGCCAGCAGTTTAGCGGGGGGGCCTTCCAATCAGCCCCAGCATTTT. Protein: CASSLAGGPSNQPQHF.

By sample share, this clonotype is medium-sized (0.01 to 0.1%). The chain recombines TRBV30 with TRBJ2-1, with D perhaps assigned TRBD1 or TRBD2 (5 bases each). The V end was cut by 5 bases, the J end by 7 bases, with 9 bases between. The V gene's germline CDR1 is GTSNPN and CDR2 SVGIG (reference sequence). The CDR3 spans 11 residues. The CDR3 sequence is CAWGGFNEQFF. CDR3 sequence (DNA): TGTGCCTGGGGGGGATTTAATGAGCAGTTCTTC.

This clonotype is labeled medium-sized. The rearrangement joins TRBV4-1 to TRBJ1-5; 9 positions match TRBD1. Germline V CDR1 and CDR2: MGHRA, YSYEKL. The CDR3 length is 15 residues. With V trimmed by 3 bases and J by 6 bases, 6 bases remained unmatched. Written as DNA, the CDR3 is TGCGCCAGCAGCCACCAACAGGGGGCCGGTCAGCCCCAGCATTTT. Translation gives CASSHQQGAGQPQHF.

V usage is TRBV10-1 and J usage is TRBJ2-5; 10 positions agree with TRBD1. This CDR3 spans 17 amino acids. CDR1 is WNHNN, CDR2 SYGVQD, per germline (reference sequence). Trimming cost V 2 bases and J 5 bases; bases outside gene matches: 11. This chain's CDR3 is CASSEMTGGASVETQYF. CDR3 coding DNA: TGCGCCAGCAGTGAGATGACAGGGGGCGCGTCGGTCGAGACCCAGTACTTC.

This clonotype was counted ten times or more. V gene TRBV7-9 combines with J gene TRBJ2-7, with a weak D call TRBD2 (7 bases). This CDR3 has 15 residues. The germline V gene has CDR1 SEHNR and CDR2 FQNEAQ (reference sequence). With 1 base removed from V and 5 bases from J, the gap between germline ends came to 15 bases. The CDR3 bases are TGTGCCAGCAGCTTAGGCGGGGGCCATAGCAACGAGCAGTACTTC. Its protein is CASSLGGGHSNEQYF. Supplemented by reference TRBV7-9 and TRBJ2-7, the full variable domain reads DTGVSQNPRHKITKRGQNVTFRCDPISEHNRLYWYRQTLGQGPEFLTYFQNEAQLEKSRLLSDRFSAERPKGSFSTLEIQRTEQGDSAMYLCASSLGGGHSNEQYFGPGTRLTVT.

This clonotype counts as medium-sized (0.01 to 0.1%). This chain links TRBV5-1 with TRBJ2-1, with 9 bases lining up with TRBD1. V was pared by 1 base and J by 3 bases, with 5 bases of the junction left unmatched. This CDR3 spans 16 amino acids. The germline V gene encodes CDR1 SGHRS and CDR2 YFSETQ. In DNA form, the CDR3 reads TGCGCCAGCAGCTTGTCATTGGGACAGGGCTACAATGAGCAGTTCTTC. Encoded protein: CASSLSLGQGYNEQFF.

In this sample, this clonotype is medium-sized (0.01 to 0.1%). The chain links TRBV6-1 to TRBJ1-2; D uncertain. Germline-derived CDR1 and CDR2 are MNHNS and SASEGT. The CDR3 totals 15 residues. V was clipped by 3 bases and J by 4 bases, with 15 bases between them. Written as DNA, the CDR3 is TGTGCCAGCAGTGACCTAATCTTAGACTTCTATGGCTACACCTTC. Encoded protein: CASSDLILDFYGYTF.

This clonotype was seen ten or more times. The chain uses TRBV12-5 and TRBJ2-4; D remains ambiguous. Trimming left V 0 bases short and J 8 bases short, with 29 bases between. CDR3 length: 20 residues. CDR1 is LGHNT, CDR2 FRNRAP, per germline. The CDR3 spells CASGLVRAGFETHSGYIQYF. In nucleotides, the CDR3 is TGTGCTAGTGGTTTGGTAAGGGCAGGATTCGAAACCCATTCGGGTTACATTCAGTACTTC.